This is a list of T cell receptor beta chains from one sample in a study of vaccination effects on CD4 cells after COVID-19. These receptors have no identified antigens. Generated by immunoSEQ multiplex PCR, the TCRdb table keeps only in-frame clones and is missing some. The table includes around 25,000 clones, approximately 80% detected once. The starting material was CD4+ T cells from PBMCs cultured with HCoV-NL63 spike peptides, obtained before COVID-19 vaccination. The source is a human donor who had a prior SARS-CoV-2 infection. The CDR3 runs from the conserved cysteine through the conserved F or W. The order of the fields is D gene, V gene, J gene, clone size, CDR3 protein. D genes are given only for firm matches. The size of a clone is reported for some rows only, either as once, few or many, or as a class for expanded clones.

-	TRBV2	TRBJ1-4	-	CASRLNSNEKLFF
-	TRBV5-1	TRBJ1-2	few	CASSPGVNYGYTF
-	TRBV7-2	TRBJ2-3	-	CASSPEWDTDTQYF
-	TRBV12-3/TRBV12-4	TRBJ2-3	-	CASRDNTDTQYF
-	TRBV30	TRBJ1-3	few	CAWSVNWRNTIYF
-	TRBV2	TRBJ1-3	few	CASSVTGNTIYF
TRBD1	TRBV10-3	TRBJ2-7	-	CAISEAVRTGYEYF
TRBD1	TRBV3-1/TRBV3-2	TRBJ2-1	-	CASSPLLGGQGTSDEQFF
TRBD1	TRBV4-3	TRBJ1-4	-	CASSHTPGQGNEKLFF
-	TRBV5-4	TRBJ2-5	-	CASSPDLAAETQYF
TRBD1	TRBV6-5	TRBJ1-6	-	CASSGTVNSPLHF
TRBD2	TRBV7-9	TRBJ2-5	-	CASSPSAGLETQYF
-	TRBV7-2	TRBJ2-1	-	CASRPQGAYNEQFF
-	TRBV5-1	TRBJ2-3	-	CASSLGVDVSTDTQYF
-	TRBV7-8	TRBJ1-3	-	CASSLGISGNTIYF
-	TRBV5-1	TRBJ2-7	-	CASSSQTYEQYF
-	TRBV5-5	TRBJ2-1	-	CASSFGQLYNEQFF
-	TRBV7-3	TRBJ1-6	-	CASSLQPGSPLHF
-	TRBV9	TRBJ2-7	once	CASSKGNEQYF
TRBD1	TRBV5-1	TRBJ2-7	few	CASARRTGSHEQYF
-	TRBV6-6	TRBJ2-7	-	CASSPDRWHEQYF
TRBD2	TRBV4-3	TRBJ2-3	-	CASSPWTSGTDTQYF
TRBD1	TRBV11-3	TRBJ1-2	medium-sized	CASSFRGGTGSGYTF
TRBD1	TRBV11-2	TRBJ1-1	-	CASSLGTGRANTEAFF
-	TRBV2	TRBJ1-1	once	CASSNDLGMNTEAFF
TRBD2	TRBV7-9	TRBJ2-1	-	CASSPTPGTSEDNEQFF
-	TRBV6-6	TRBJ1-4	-	CASSRGTFNEKLFF
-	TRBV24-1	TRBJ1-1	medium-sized	CATSHQANTEAFF
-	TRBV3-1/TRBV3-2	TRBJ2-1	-	CASGRAGASYNEQFF
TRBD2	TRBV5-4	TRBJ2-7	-	CASSLGSSGGSYEQYF
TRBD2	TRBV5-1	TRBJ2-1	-	CASSLELAGGNEQFF
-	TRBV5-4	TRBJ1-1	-	CASSLDSGYTEAFF
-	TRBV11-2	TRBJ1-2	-	CASSLENYGYTF
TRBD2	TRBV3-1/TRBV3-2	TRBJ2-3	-	CASSRGSGADTQYF
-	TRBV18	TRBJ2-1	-	CASSPQTWGDNEQFF
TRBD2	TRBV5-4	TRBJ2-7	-	CASSVERGEGEQYF
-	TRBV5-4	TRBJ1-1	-	CASSLASGMNTEAFF
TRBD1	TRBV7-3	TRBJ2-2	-	CASSPQTGANTGELFF
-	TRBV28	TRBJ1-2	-	CASSLNNYGYTF
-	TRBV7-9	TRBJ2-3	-	CASSLGGGWDTQYF
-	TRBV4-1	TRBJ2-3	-	CASSQVNLVYTDTQYF
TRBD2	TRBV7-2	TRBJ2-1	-	CASSSTSGAYNEQFF
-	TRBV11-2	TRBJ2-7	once	CASSKAAVSYEQYF
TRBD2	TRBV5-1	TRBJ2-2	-	CASSEGTSGSYTGELFF
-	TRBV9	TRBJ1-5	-	CASSQDLNQPQHF